This T cell receptor (beta chain) derives from a study of cytomegalovirus exposure and HLA in healthy donors. J gave up 6 bases and V 5 bases, and 9 bases lay outside the gene matches. Germline values: CDR1 MNHEY, CDR2 SMNVEV (reference sequence). The CDR3 extends over 15 amino acids. With regard to this clone: Its matching antigen is unknown.

Study conclusions and caveats: When analyzed later, the rates of TCR association showed variation by HLA locus, with DRB1 the most and HLA-C the fewest.

Researchers ran the PCR with 60 Vbeta and 13 Jbeta primers. Sequencing used immunoSEQ multiplex PCR; TCRdb keeps in-frame clones, though not all of them. The sample records roughly 80,000 clones, over 60% being singletons. This sequence originates from a male donor in good health and CMV-seronegative. The material sequenced was PBMCs. The chain carries TRBV27 and TRBJ1-4, with 7 positions matching TRBD1. CDR3 nucleotides: TGTGCCAGCAGTACCCGGGACAGAAGCTATGAAAAACTGTTTTTT. The encoded protein is CASSTRDRSYEKLFF.